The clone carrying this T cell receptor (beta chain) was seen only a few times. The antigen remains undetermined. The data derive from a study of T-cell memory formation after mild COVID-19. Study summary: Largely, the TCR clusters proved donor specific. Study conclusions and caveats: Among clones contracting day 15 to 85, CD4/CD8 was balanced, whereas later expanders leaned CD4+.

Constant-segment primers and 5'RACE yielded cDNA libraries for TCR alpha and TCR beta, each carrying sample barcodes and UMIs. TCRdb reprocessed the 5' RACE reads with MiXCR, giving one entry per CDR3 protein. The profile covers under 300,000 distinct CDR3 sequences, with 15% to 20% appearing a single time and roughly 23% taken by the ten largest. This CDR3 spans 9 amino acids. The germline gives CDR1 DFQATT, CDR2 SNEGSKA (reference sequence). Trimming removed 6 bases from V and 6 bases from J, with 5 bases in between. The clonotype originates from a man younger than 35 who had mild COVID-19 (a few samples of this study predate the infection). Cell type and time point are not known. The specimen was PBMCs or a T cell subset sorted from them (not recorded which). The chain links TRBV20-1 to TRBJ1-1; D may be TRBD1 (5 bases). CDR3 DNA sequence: TGCAGTGCGGGGGCTGAAGCTTTCTTT. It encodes CSAGAEAFF.